The count of the clone carrying this T cell receptor beta chain is one. Sequencing used immunoSEQ multiplex PCR; TCRdb keeps in-frame clones, though not all of them. Altogether about 120,000 clones are present, over 85% being singletons, with the ten largest covering 3.6%. The entry originates in a study of control samples from healthy donors and cancer patients. Sequenced sample: blood. The sequence came from a man aged 30 to 39 in good health.

CDR3: CASQAWNSPLHF. The CDR3 DNA reads as TGTGCCAGCCAGGCTTGGAATTCACCCCTCCACTTT. The chain joins TRBV7-9 to TRBJ1-6; D gene unclear. There are 12 residues in the CDR3. The germline gives CDR1 SEHNR, CDR2 FQNEAQ (reference sequence). V lost 8 bases and J 7 bases, leaving 9 bases between the germline ends.